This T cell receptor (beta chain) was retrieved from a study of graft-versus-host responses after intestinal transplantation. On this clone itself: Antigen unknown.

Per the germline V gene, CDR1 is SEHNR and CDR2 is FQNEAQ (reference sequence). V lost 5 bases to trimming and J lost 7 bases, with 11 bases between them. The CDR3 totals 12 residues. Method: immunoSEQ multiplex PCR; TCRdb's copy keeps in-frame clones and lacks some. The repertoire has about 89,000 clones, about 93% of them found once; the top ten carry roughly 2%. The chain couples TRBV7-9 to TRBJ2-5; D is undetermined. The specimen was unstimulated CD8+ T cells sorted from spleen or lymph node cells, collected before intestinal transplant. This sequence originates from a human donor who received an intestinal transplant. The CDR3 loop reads CASSTSGGTQYF. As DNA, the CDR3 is TGTGCCAGCAGCACAAGTGGTGGGACCCAGTACTTC. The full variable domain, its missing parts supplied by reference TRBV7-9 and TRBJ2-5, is DTGVSQNPRHKITKRGQNVTFRCDPISEHNRLYWYRQTLGQGPEFLTYFQNEAQLEKSRLLSDRFSAERPKGSFSTLEIQRTEQGDSAMYLCASSTSGGTQYFGPGTRLLVL.